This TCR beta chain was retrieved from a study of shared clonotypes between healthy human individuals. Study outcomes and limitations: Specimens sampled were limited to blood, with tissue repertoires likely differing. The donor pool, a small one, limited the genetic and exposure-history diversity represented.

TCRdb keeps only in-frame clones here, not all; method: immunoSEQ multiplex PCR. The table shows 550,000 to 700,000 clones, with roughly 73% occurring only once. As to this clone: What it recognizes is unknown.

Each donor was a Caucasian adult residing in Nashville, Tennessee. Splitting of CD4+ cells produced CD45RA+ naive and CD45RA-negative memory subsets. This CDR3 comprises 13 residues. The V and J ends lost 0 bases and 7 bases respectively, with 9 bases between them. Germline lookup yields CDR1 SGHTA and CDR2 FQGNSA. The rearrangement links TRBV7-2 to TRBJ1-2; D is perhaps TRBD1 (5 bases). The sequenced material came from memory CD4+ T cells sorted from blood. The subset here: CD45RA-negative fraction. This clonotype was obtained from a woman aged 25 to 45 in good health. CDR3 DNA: TGTGCCAGCAGCTTAGCCGACAGCGGTGGCTACACCTTC. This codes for CASSLADSGGYTF.